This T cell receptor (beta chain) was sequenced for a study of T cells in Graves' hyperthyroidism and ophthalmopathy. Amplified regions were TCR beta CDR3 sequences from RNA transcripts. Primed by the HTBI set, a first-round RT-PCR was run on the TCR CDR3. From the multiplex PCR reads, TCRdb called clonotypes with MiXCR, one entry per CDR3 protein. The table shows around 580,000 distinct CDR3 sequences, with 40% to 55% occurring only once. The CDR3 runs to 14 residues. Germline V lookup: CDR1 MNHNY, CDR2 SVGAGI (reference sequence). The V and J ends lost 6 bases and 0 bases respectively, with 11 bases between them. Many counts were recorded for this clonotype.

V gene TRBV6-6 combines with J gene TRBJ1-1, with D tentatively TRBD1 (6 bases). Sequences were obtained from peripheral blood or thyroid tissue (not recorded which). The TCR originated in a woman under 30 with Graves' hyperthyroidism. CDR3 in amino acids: CASRQRGMNTEAFF. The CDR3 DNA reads TGTGCCAGCAGACAAAGGGGGATGAACACTGAAGCTTTCTTT.